This T cell receptor (beta chain) was profiled in a study of shared clonotypes between healthy human individuals. Naive CD8 cells lacked CD45RO and underwent positive selection for CCR7, leaving out terminally differentiated effector memory CD45RA+ cells. Worth noting for this clone: At the DNA level, this CDR3 is encoded by other sequences in the same sample as well.

The method was immunoSEQ multiplex PCR; TCRdb's version includes in-frame clones alone and lacks a portion of them. The sample carries 450,000 to 700,000 clones, less than 97% recorded once. This CDR3 comprises 16 residues. CDR1 MNHEY and CDR2 SMNVEV come from the germline V gene (reference sequence). With 3 bases clipped from V and 2 bases from J, the junction kept 7 bases outside the gene matches. The receptor was isolated from a woman younger than 45 in good health. The J gene is TRBJ1-1, the V gene TRBV27; TRBD1 agrees at 9 bases. The source material was naive CD8+ T cells sorted from blood. The CDR3 nucleotides are TGTGCCAGCAGTTTGGGCCCGGGACAGGGTAACACTGAAGCTTTCTTT. Protein sequence: CASSLGPGQGNTEAFF.